This T cell receptor beta chain emerged from a study of T-cell memory formation after mild COVID-19. Study-wide points: Day 15 to 85 contracting clones showed balanced CD4/CD8; day 15 to 37 expanders favored CD4+.

Constant-segment primers were used for 5'RACE, and the resulting TCR alpha and TCR beta cDNA libraries carried sample barcodes and UMIs. Each CDR3 protein gets one entry after TCRdb re-called the 5' RACE reads with MiXCR. The profile shows 560,000 or so distinct CDR3 sequences, around a sixth of them singletons. About this clonotype itself: What it binds is unknown.

Sequencing used PBMCs or a T cell subset sorted from them (not recorded which). The TCR comes from an adult woman who had mild COVID-19 (a few samples of this study predate the infection). Cell type and time point are not known.

The CDR3 region has the DNA TGTGCCAGTCGGTGGCTCTCGAACACTGAAGCTTTCTTT. The encoded protein is CASRWLSNTEAFF. The rearrangement joins TRBV5-6 to TRBJ1-1; no clear D. V lost 8 bases and J lost 1, with 12 bases in between. This CDR3 spans 13 amino acids. CDR1 is SGHDT, CDR2 YYEEEE, per germline.